This is a list of T cell receptor beta chains from one sample in a study of cytotoxic CD8 clonotypes in ibrutinib-treated CLL. TCRdb keeps only in-frame clones here, not all; method: immunoSEQ multiplex PCR. Of 25,000 to 30,000 clones listed, approximately 80% are singletons. The specimen was PBMCs, collected after 36 months of ibrutinib treatment. These TCRs come from a human donor with chronic lymphocytic leukemia. Both conserved end residues are part of each CDR3. D genes are given only for firm matches. For some rows the clone size is stated as once, few or many, or as a class when expanded; others skip it.

clone size,V gene,D gene,J gene,CDR3 protein,CDR3 DNA
NA,TRBV29-1,NA,TRBJ2-3,CSVEDRPEVKDTQYF,TGCAGCGTTGAAGATCGGCCGGAGGTGAAAGATACGCAGTATTTT
NA,TRBV4-1,NA,TRBJ2-3,CASSGAGFLAPDTQYF,TGCGCCAGTTCCGGGGCCGGGTTCCTAGCGCCAGATACGCAGTATTTT
few,TRBV7-9,NA,TRBJ1-6,CASSSFGGPADDSPLHF,TGTGCCAGCAGCTCATTTGGGGGCCCGGCGGACGATTCACCCCTCCACTTT
NA,TRBV7-8,NA,TRBJ2-1,CASSLAGETGPYNEQFF,TGTGCCAGCAGCTTAGCAGGGGAAACAGGCCCGTACAATGAGCAGTTCTTC
NA,TRBV19,NA,TRBJ2-2,CASSMLWGLRTGELFF,TGTGCCAGTAGTATGTTGTGGGGGCTCAGGACCGGGGAGCTGTTTTTT
medium-sized,TRBV10-2,NA,TRBJ1-4,CASSEGPQVANEKLFF,TGCGCCAGCAGTGAGGGCCCACAGGTGGCTAATGAAAAACTGTTTTTT
NA,TRBV27,NA,TRBJ1-6,CASTLGPEALYNSPLHF,TGTGCCAGCACCCTTGGACCGGAGGCCCTTTATAATTCACCCCTCCACTTT
NA,TRBV5-4,NA,TRBJ2-5,CASSFPGERSETQYF,TGTGCCAGCAGCTTCCCAGGGGAGAGATCGGAGACCCAGTACTTC
few,TRBV9,NA,TRBJ1-3,CASSVNGNLGNTIYF,TGTGCCAGCAGCGTAAACGGAAATCTTGGAAACACCATATATTTT
NA,TRBV7-8,NA,TRBJ2-2,CASQGIGGTVGELFF,TGTGCCTCCCAAGGAATAGGGGGTACGGTCGGGGAGCTGTTTTTT
NA,TRBV27,NA,TRBJ1-5,CASSSYPLRLSDKSNQPQHF,TGTGCCAGCAGTTCATACCCCCTACGGCTCTCGGATAAAAGCAATCAGCCCCAGCATTTT
NA,TRBV11-1,NA,TRBJ1-2,CASSFSTDNYGYTF,TGTGCCAGCAGCTTTTCTACAGATAACTATGGCTACACCTTC
NA,TRBV4-1,NA,TRBJ1-5,CASSQVPSNQPQHF,TGCGCCAGCAGCCAAGTCCCTAGCAATCAGCCCCAGCATTTT
once,TRBV6-6,TRBD1,TRBJ1-2,CASSYLGTDYGYTF,TGTGCCAGCAGTTACCTAGGGACAGACTATGGCTACACCTTC
few,TRBV4-2,NA,TRBJ1-4,CASSQGGRSNYEKLFF,TGTGCCAGCAGCCAAGGGGGCAGGTCTAACTATGAAAAACTGTTTTTT
NA,TRBV7-7,NA,TRBJ2-3,CASSSQGGDTQYF,TGTGCCAGCAGCTCCCAGGGGGGGGATACGCAGTATTTT
NA,TRBV4-1,NA,TRBJ2-3,CASSQGQAHTDTQYF,TGCGCCAGCAGCCAAGGACAGGCCCACACAGATACGCAGTATTTT
few,TRBV19,TRBD1,TRBJ2-2,CASSMTGANTGELFF,TGTGCCAGTAGTATGACAGGGGCGAACACCGGGGAGCTGTTTTTT
NA,TRBV2,TRBD1,TRBJ1-6,CASSGPGGRNNSPLHF,TGTGCCAGCAGTGGGCCAGGGGGTCGGAATAATTCACCCCTCCACTTT
NA,TRBV19,NA,TRBJ1-5,CASSIMSDQPQHF,TGTGCCAGTAGTATTATGTCAGACCAGCCCCAGCATTTT
NA,TRBV4-2,TRBD1,TRBJ1-2,CASSQDQGGNGYTF,TGTGCCAGCAGCCAAGATCAGGGGGGGAACGGCTACACCTTC
NA,TRBV7-3,NA,TRBJ2-1,CASSLEQYNEQFF,TGTGCCAGCAGCTTAGAACAGTACAATGAGCAGTTCTTC
NA,TRBV4-2,NA,TRBJ2-7,CASSQGVGADWDEQYF,TGTGCCAGCAGCCAAGGGGTCGGGGCGGACTGGGACGAGCAGTACTTC
NA,TRBV6-6,NA,TRBJ2-7,CASSSYQGFNHEQYF,TGTGCCAGCAGTTCATACCAGGGGTTTAACCACGAGCAGTACTTC
NA,TRBV4-1,TRBD1,TRBJ1-1,CASSWNRGLAEAFF,TGCGCCAGCAGCTGGAACAGGGGGCTTGCTGAAGCTTTCTTT
NA,TRBV5-6,NA,TRBJ1-1,CASSSGDTEAFF,TGTGCCAGCAGCTCGGGGGACACTGAAGCTTTCTTT
NA,TRBV7-9,NA,TRBJ1-2,CASSFDNSYGYTF,TGTGCCAGCAGCTTTGACAACTCCTATGGCTACACCTTC
NA,TRBV5-1,NA,TRBJ1-3,CASSPGNTIYF,TGCGCCAGCAGCCCAGGAAACACCATATATTTT
NA,TRBV11-2,TRBD1,TRBJ2-5,CASSTGTGGETQYF,TGTGCCAGCAGCACCGGGACAGGGGGCGAGACCCAGTACTTC
NA,TRBV9,TRBD1,TRBJ1-4,CASSDRGRTNEKLFF,TGTGCCAGCAGCGACAGGGGACGAACTAATGAAAAACTGTTTTTT
NA,TRBV6-1,NA,TRBJ1-6,CASSEARDTSSYNSPLHF,TGTGCCAGCAGTGAAGCTAGGGACACCAGCTCCTATAATTCACCCCTCCACTTT
NA,TRBV4-1,TRBD2,TRBJ2-3,CASSFGTSGGRDTQYF,TGCGCCAGCAGCTTTGGGACTAGCGGGGGGCGGGATACGCAGTATTTT
once,TRBV27,NA,TRBJ2-4,CASSLSAFTGGENIQYF,TGTGCCAGCAGTTTATCTGCCTTTACTGGGGGTGAAAACATTCAGTACTTC
NA,TRBV10-3,TRBD1,TRBJ1-1,CAISVGDRGYSEAFF,TGTGCCATCAGTGTGGGGGACAGGGGATACTCCGAAGCTTTCTTT
NA,TRBV10-2,NA,TRBJ2-7,CASSSRGGYEQYF,TGCGCCAGCAGTTCCAGGGGAGGGTACGAGCAGTACTTC
NA,TRBV7-9,TRBD1,TRBJ2-7,CASSSGTGGFFSYEQYF,TGTGCCAGCAGTTCCGGGACAGGGGGCTTTTTCTCCTACGAGCAGTACTTC
NA,TRBV5-6,NA,TRBJ2-1,CASSWTQGNEQFF,TGTGCCAGCAGCTGGACTCAGGGGAATGAGCAGTTCTTC
NA,TRBV28,NA,TRBJ2-2,CASSFRGTGELFF,TGTGCCAGCAGTTTCCGTGGAACCGGGGAGCTGTTTTTT
NA,TRBV15,NA,TRBJ2-7,CATSRWTGVTYEQYF,TGTGCCACCAGCAGGTGGACTGGGGTCACCTACGAGCAGTACTTC
few,TRBV4-2,NA,TRBJ1-2,CASSPGLFSIYGYTF,TGTGCCAGCAGCCCCGGCCTCTTCTCAATCTATGGCTACACCTTC
NA,TRBV7-6,TRBD1,TRBJ2-5,CASSRFAATGIQETQYF,TGTGCCAGCAGTCGTTTTGCCGCGACAGGGATCCAAGAGACCCAGTACTTC
NA,TRBV19,NA,TRBJ1-2,CASSILTGPYGYTF,TGTGCCAGTAGTATCCTGACGGGACCCTATGGCTACACCTTC